Following are 11 T cell receptor beta chains from one sample sequenced in a study of PD-1 blockade in classical Hodgkin lymphoma. Data came from immunoSEQ multiplex PCR; TCRdb stores just in-frame clones and leaves some out. The sample lists about 20,000 clones, approximately 84% seen once, with 7.3% in the top ten. As to time point: cycle 4 day 1 (C4D1), after 5 to 7 weeks of nivolumab. Every patient had relapsed following autologous stem cell transplantation, and cohorts differed in brentuximab vedotin exposure. PBMCs, once thawed, yielded CD8+ T cells isolated by magnetic negative selection. Material: CD8+ T cells from blood, obtained before the fourth cycle of nivolumab. Receptors were obtained from a human donor with classical Hodgkin lymphoma.

The genes are TRBV9 and TRBJ1-1, with TRBD1 as a possible D gene (5 bases). The germline CDR1 and CDR2 sequences are SGDLS and YYNGEE. The CDR3 covers 14 residues. V shed 1 base and J shed 4 bases, with 11 bases lying between them. CDR3 nucleotides: TGTGCCAGCAGCGTATCAGGGCTGGGCACTGAAGCTTTCTTT. It codes for CASSVSGLGTEAFF. The full variable domain, its missing parts supplied by reference TRBV9 and TRBJ1-1, is DSGVTQTPKHLITATGQRVTLRCSPRSGDLSVYWYQQSLDQGLQFLIQYYNGEERAKGNILERFSAQQFPDLHSELNLSSLELGDSALYFCASSVSGLGTEAFFGQGTRLTVV.

The gene calls are TRBV5-4 and TRBJ2-1, with TRBD1 identical over 8 bases. Losses at the gene ends were 3 bases for V and 4 bases for J; bases not matched to a gene: 6. The CDR3 has 15 amino acids. Germline V lookup: CDR1 SGHNT, CDR2 YYREEE (reference sequence). The CDR3 DNA reads TGTGCCAGCAGCTCAGGACAGGGAGAATACAATGAGCAGTTCTTC. Its protein is CASSSGQGEYNEQFF. Looking up the rest from reference TRBV5-4 and TRBJ2-1 gives the full variable domain: ETGVTQSPTHLIKTRGQQVTLRCSSQSGHNTVSWYQQALGQGPQFIFQYYREEENGRGNFPPRFSGLQFPNYSSELNVNALELDDSALYLCASSSGQGEYNEQFFGPGTRLTVL.

The rearrangement joins TRBV9 to TRBJ2-7; 11 bases fit TRBD1. V dropped 3 bases and J dropped 3; count of bases not matched to a gene: 2. Looked up from germline, CDR1 is SGDLS and CDR2 is YYNGEE. The CDR3 contains 14 residues. The CDR3 DNA reads TGTGCCAGCAGCGGGGACAGGGGGAACTACGAGCAGTACTTC. This translates into CASSGDRGNYEQYF.

This clone was counted a few times. J is TRBJ2-7 and V is TRBV27, with 8 bases identical to TRBD1. The ends lost 4 bases at V and 7 bases at J; junction bases unmatched: 12. The length of the CDR3 is 15 residues. Germline-derived CDR1 and CDR2 are MNHEY and SMNVEV (reference sequence). CDR3 DNA: TGTGCCAGCAGTTCCCAGGACAGGGTACGGTGGGAGCAGTACTTC. The encoded protein is CASSSQDRVRWEQYF.

The chain uses TRBV5-5 and TRBJ2-7; D may match TRBD1 or TRBD2 (5 bases each). V shed 4 bases and J shed 3 bases, with 11 bases lying between them. Germline loops: CDR1 SGHKS, CDR2 YYEKEE (reference sequence). The CDR3 is made up of 13 amino acids. In DNA form, the CDR3 reads TGTGCCAGCAGCCCATTGGGGGACTACGAGCAGTACTTC. Translating gives CASSPLGDYEQYF.

The genes are TRBV27 and TRBJ2-2; possible D gene TRBD2, 6 bases. CDR1 and CDR2 (germline): MNHEY, SMNVEV (reference sequence). Trimming took 6 bases from V and 2 from J, leaving 16 bases between them. The length of the CDR3 is 16 residues. CDR3: CASSEDWDFNTGELFF. CDR3 sequence (DNA): TGTGCCAGCAGCGAAGATTGGGACTTTAACACCGGGGAGCTGTTTTTT.

This sequence joins TRBV9 and TRBJ2-7; no reliable D call. V lost 1 base and J 2 bases, leaving 16 bases between the germline ends. CDR3 length: 16 amino acids. The V gene's germline CDR1 is SGDLS and CDR2 YYNGEE. CDR3 coding DNA: TGTGCCAGCAGCGTATTTGGTTTATCGGGCCCCTACGAGCAGTACTTC. This encodes CASSVFGLSGPYEQYF.

This clone came up a few times. This sequence joins TRBV21-1 and TRBJ2-7; the listed D gene, TRBD1, was not tested against the DNA. TRBV21-1 is reported as a pseudogene. CDR3 length: 15 residues. In DNA form, the CDR3 reads TGTGCCAGCAGCAAATCTAGACACCGCCAGGGCGAGCAGTACTTC. Residues: CASSKSRHRQGEQYF.

The gene calls are TRBV28 and TRBJ1-2; TRBD1 matches 8 bases. The CDR3 covers 20 residues. J gave up 6 bases and V 6 bases, and 27 bases lay outside the gene matches. CDR1 MDHEN and CDR2 SYDVKM come from the germline V gene. The CDR3 nucleotides read TGTGCCAGCAGCAGTTTTGACCCCGGGACAGGCTCCCCTGGGTCCCATGGCTACACCTTC. This sequence encodes CASSSFDPGTGSPGSHGYTF.

J is TRBJ1-1 and V is TRBV7-6; D remains ambiguous. With 2 bases removed from V and 8 bases from J, the gap between germline ends came to 18 bases. The germline CDR1 and CDR2 sequences are SGHVS and FNYEAQ. This CDR3 spans 15 amino acids. DNA of the CDR3: TGTGCCAGCAGCTTATCCGGGGTGCAGTTTGGGGAAGCTTTCTTT. Residues: CASSLSGVQFGEAFF. Drawing the rest from reference TRBV7-6 and TRBJ1-1, the complete variable domain is GAGVSQSPRYKVTKRGQDVALRCDPISGHVSLYWYRQALGQGPEFLTYFNYEAQQDKSGLPNDRFSAERPEGSISTLTIQRTEQRDSAMYRCASSLSGVQFGEAFFGQGTRLTVV.

This clone was detected only once. This chain connects TRBV7-2 to TRBJ2-1; D uncertain. V lost 8 bases, J lost 7 bases, and 9 bases lay in between. This CDR3 has 11 amino acids. Germline V gives CDR1 SGHTA, CDR2 FQGNSA. The CDR3 nucleotides are TGTGCCAGCTCCGATTTTAATGAGCAGTTCTTC. This encodes CASSDFNEQFF.